This TCR beta chain was sequenced for a study of cytomegalovirus exposure and HLA in healthy donors. This clone was observed a handful of times. Its antigen is currently unknown. Primers included in the PCR were 60 Vbeta and 13 Jbeta primers. Measured with immunoSEQ multiplex PCR; TCRdb has only the in-frame clones, and not every one. The sample has about 200,000 clones, around 83% seen once; the top ten hold 1.3% to 1.5%. Germline V gene data show CDR1 as LGHNA and CDR2 as YNFKEQ. This CDR3 has 16 amino acids. Trimming shortened V by 3 bases and J by 3 bases, and 14 bases separated the two germline ends. Participants comprised healthy donors of bone marrow. Findings of the study overall: Among the most significant clusters, several appeared linked to common viral pathogens in a later analysis. Accounts indicate the classifier identified cytomegalovirus status with strong specificity and sensitivity. In a later analysis, DRB1 alleles had the most associated TCRs; HLA-C alleles the fewest.

The source of this sequence is a girl aged 10-17 years in good health and CMV-seronegative. Sequenced input: PBMCs. The chain joins TRBV4-2 to TRBJ1-4, with D perhaps matching TRBD1 (6 bases). The CDR3 protein is CASSHDPGVSNEKLFF. The CDR3 DNA is TGTGCCAGCAGCCACGACCCAGGGGTATCTAATGAAAAACTGTTTTTT.